These 24 T cell receptor beta chains were sequenced from one sample in a study of response to subunit inactivated influenza vaccine. Each CDR3 protein gets one entry after TCRdb re-called the RT-PCR reads with MiXCR. The sample lists around 790,000 distinct CDR3 sequences; about 20% were seen once. Source: PBMCs from blood, taken roughly 5 days after vaccination. These receptors came from a middle-aged man who received an inactivated influenza vaccine.

This clonotype was detected only a few times. The genes are TRBV20-1 and TRBJ1-5; no firm D call. The CDR3 loop spans 16 amino acids. V lost 3 bases and J 2 bases, leaving 17 bases between the germline ends. CDR1 is DFQATT, CDR2 SNEGSKA, per germline (reference sequence). The CDR3 DNA is TGCAGTGCTAGTTCTGTTTCCCGCGGTGGCAATCAGCCCCAGCATTTT. Its translation: CSASSVSRGGNQPQHF.

This clonotype turned up a few times. The chain couples TRBV12-3 or TRBV12-4 to TRBJ1-5; maybe TRBD1 (5 bases). The CDR3 has 13 amino acids. With 7 bases removed from V and 4 bases from J, the gap between germline ends came to 11 bases. This CDR3 reads CASTWGENQPQHF. CDR3 sequence (DNA): TGTGCCAGCACCTGGGGGGAAAATCAGCCCCAGCATTTT.

The genes are TRBV6-1 and TRBJ1-4; TRBD1 might be the D (5 bases). The CDR3 runs 13 residues. V was clipped by 7 bases and J by 7 bases, with 13 bases between them. Germline V gene lookup returns CDR1 MNHNS and CDR2 SASEGT. The CDR3 DNA sequence: TGTGCCAGCACCAGGGCCCGAGGTGAAAAACTGTTTTTT. As protein: CASTRARGEKLFF.

The J gene is TRBJ2-5, the V gene TRBV12-3 or TRBV12-4; weak D call: TRBD2 (5 bases). V lost 3 bases to trimming and J lost 3 bases, with 14 bases between them. The CDR3 runs 15 residues. The CDR3 is CASSFEDGGKETQYF. CDR3 nucleotide sequence: TGTGCCAGCAGTTTTGAGGACGGAGGAAAAGAGACCCAGTACTTC.

This clonotype was recorded at least ten times. The chain is built from TRBV5-5 and TRBJ2-7, with a tentative D call TRBD1 (6 bases). The CDR3 sequence is 15 residues long. The germline gives CDR1 SGHKS, CDR2 YYEKEE (reference sequence). Trimming shortened V by 3 bases and J by 0 bases, and 13 bases separated the two germline ends. The CDR3 reads CASSSTRTVSYEQYF. The DNA of the CDR3 is TGTGCCAGCAGCTCGACGCGGACAGTCTCCTACGAGCAGTACTTC.

This chain uses TRBV11-2 with TRBJ2-1; TRBD2 might be the D (6 bases). CDR1 SGHAT and CDR2 FQNNGV come from the germline V gene. V was pared by 4 bases and J by 4 bases, with 11 bases between. CDR3 length: 14 residues. Here the CDR3 reads CASSSGAGYNEQFF. For the CDR3, the DNA is TGTGCCAGCAGCTCTGGAGCGGGTTACAATGAGCAGTTCTTC.

This clonotype was picked up many times. This chain uses TRBV12-3 or TRBV12-4 with TRBJ2-3; D not certain. There are 12 residues in the CDR3. V lost 3 bases and J lost 5, with 6 bases in between. Here the CDR3 reads CASSFMGDTQYF. The CDR3 nucleotides are TGTGCCAGCAGTTTTATGGGAGATACGCAGTATTTT.

The chain uses TRBV5-1 and TRBJ2-2, with D possibly TRBD2 on 5 matching bases. The CDR3 totals 15 residues. Trimming shortened V by 4 bases and J by 0 bases, and 10 bases separated the two germline ends. Germline loops: CDR1 SGHRS, CDR2 YFSETQ. The CDR3 DNA reads as TGCGCCAGCAGCCCCACCGGGACGAACACCGGGGAGCTGTTTTTT. Translating it yields CASSPTGTNTGELFF.

V and J are TRBV7-8 and TRBJ2-5, with TRBD1 identical over 9 bases. J gave up 14 bases and V 2 bases, and 9 bases lay outside the gene matches. This CDR3 is built from 13 residues. CDR1 and CDR2 from the germline V gene are SGHVS and FQNEAQ. The CDR3 DNA follows: TGTGCCAGCAGCTTAATACAGGGGGCGCGGGAATACTTC. Translated: CASSLIQGAREYF.

In its sample, this clonotype was seen many times. The chain combines TRBV12-3 or TRBV12-4 with TRBJ2-7; TRBD2 matches 13 bases. Losses at the gene ends were 6 bases for V and 6 bases for J; bases not matched to a gene: 8. The CDR3 is 15 residues long. The CDR3 is CASRRTSGGRSEQYF. CDR3 DNA sequence: TGTGCCAGCAGAAGGACTAGCGGGGGTCGTTCCGAGCAGTACTTC.

The sample holds many counts of this clonotype. The chain couples TRBV12-3 or TRBV12-4 to TRBJ1-1; no clear D. V lost 6 bases and J 4 bases, leaving 9 bases between the germline ends. The CDR3 extends over 12 amino acids. The DNA for the CDR3 is TGTGCCAGCAGCCCCTGGGGCACTGAAGCTTTCTTT. It is translated as CASSPWGTEAFF.

This clonotype occurred a few times. The chain carries TRBV4-3 and TRBJ2-7, with 10 nucleotides matching TRBD2. The germline V gene encodes CDR1 LGHNA and CDR2 YSLEER. The CDR3 is 18 residues long. Trimming removed 2 bases from V and 2 bases from J; junction bases left unmatched: 12. CDR3 DNA: TGCGCCAGCAGCCAATCAATGCGCGGGACTAGCGTCGCCTACGAGCAGTACTTC. It translates to CASSQSMRGTSVAYEQYF.

This clonotype was observed a handful of times. The chain recombines TRBV4-2 with TRBJ1-3; unclear D gene. Germline assignment: CDR1 LGHNA and CDR2 YNFKEQ. This CDR3 is built from 15 residues. V was trimmed by 2 bases and J by 0 bases, leaving 8 bases between them. In DNA form, the CDR3 reads TGTGCCAGCAGCCAAAAAGGGAGCTCTGGAAACACCATATATTTT. Residues: CASSQKGSSGNTIYF.

With regard to this clonotype: One end of the junction varies from germline; a read error may be responsible. V is TRBV18 and J is TRBJ2-7; maybe TRBD1 (6 bases). The germline V gene has CDR1 KGHSH and CDR2 LQKENI. The CDR3 extends over 13 amino acids. The CDR3 nucleotides are TGTGCCGGCTCCCCAGGACAGACGTACGAGCAGTACTTC. Protein: CAGSPGQTYEQYF. Using reference TRBV18 and TRBJ2-7 for the parts outside the CDR3, the full variable domain is NAGVMQNPRHLVRRRGQEARLRCSPMKGHSHVYWYRQLPEEGLKFMVYLQKENIIDESGMPKERFSAEFPKEGPSILRIQQVVRGDSAAYFCAGSPGQTYEQYFGPGTRLTVT.

This clonotype has only a few counts. The chain combines TRBV20-1 with TRBJ1-5; D call uncertain. With 3 bases removed from V and 4 bases from J, the gap between germline ends came to 13 bases. The CDR3 extends over 14 amino acids. In germline, CDR1 is DFQATT, CDR2 SNEGSKA (reference sequence). CDR3 bases: TGCAGTGCTAGTCCAGGAGCACTTAATCAGCCCCAGCATTTT. It specifies CSASPGALNQPQHF.

The rearrangement joins TRBV14 to TRBJ2-6; 8 bases agree with TRBD2. The V gene's germline CDR1 is SGHDN and CDR2 FVKESK. V shed 2 bases, J shed 3 bases, and the junction held 9 bases outside the gene matches. This CDR3 comprises 18 residues. The CDR3 is CASSQIAGSLYGANVLTF. The CDR3 coding sequence is TGTGCCAGCAGCCAAATAGCGGGAAGTTTGTATGGGGCCAACGTCCTGACTTTC.

This clonotype was observed a handful of times. The chain joins TRBV6-5 to TRBJ2-5, with TRBD1 as a possible D gene (6 bases). V was shortened by 4 bases and J by 7 bases, with 19 bases between the two germline ends. The CDR3 length is 15 residues. Germline V CDR1 and CDR2: MNHEY, SVGAGI. This chain's CDR3 is CASSSPGQTRATQYF. The CDR3 bases are TGTGCCAGCAGTTCCCCCGGACAGACCAGAGCGACCCAGTACTTC.

This clonotype turned up a few times. The chain links TRBV7-8 to TRBJ2-7; D call uncertain. V was cut by 8 bases and J by 0 bases, with 17 bases left in between. The CDR3 runs to 15 residues. Germline V gene lookup returns CDR1 SGHVS and CDR2 FQNEAQ. CDR3: CASGSSPLLSYEQYF. The CDR3 DNA follows: TGTGCCAGCGGATCGAGCCCACTGCTCTCCTACGAGCAGTACTTC.

The CDR3 protein is CASSLGSLLGEQYF. The DNA of the CDR3 is TGTGCCAGCAGCTTGGGTTCCCTGCTCGGCGAGCAGTACTTC. V and J are TRBV5-6 and TRBJ2-7; the D is unclear. This CDR3 region has 14 residues. The V end was cut by 0 bases, the J end by 6 bases, with 13 bases between. Germline lookup yields CDR1 SGHDT and CDR2 YYEEEE.

The chain is built from TRBV20-1 and TRBJ1-6; 7 bases line up with TRBD1. The V segment lost 5 bases and the J segment 8 bases; nucleotides outside the gene matches: 9. Germline V gives CDR1 DFQATT, CDR2 SNEGSKA (reference sequence). The CDR3 has 14 amino acids. The CDR3 bases are TGCAGTGCTCCTGGGACAGAGGGGGATTCACCCCTCCACTTT. Translating gives CSAPGTEGDSPLHF.

This clonotype has a handful of counts. The V gene is TRBV7-9, the J gene TRBJ2-1; D might be TRBD2 (6 bases). Trimming pared 0 bases from V and 15 bases from J, leaving 12 bases between. The length of the CDR3 is 12 residues. Germline loops: CDR1 SEHNR, CDR2 FQNEAQ (reference sequence). The CDR3 region has the DNA TGTGCCAGCAGCTTAGCGTCGTCGGAGGGGTTCTTC. Translated: CASSLASSEGFF.

The chain joins TRBV5-6 to TRBJ2-1; D gene ambiguous. Germline lookup yields CDR1 SGHDT and CDR2 YYEEEE. The germline V and J ends were trimmed by 0 bases and 3 bases, with 10 bases remaining between them. CDR3 length: 15 residues. This CDR3 reads CASSLGTPNYNEQFF. CDR3 nucleotides: TGTGCCAGCAGCTTGGGTACCCCGAACTACAATGAGCAGTTCTTC.

This clonotype was observed a handful of times. The genes are TRBV5-1 and TRBJ2-3; D is ambiguous. CDR1 and CDR2 (germline): SGHRS, YFSETQ. The CDR3 loop spans 12 amino acids. V lost 4 bases and J lost 5, with 8 bases in between. In DNA, the CDR3 is TGCGCCAGCAGCAACGCCAGAGATACGCAGTATTTT. Encoded protein: CASSNARDTQYF.

The rearrangement joins TRBV27 to TRBJ2-1, with 11 bases fitting TRBD2. Germline CDR1 reads MNHEY; CDR2 reads SMNVEV (reference sequence). The V segment lost 5 bases and the J segment 9 bases; nucleotides outside the gene matches: 9. CDR3 length: 15 residues. CDR3 DNA: TGTGCCAGCAGTCTAACCGGACTAGCGGGTTGTGAGCAGTTCTTC. It translates to CASSLTGLAGCEQFF.